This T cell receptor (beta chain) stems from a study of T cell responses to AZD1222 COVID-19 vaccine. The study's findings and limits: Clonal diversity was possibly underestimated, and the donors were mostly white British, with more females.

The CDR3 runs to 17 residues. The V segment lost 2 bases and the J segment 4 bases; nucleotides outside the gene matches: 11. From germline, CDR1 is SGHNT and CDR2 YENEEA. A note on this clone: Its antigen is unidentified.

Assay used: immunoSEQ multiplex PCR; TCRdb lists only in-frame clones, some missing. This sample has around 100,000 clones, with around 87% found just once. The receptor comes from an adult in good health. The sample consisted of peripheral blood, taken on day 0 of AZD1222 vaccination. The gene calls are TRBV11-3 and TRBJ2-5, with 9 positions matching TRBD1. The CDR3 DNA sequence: TGTGCCAGCAGCTTAAGGGCCTCGACAGGGGGTAGAGAGACCCAGTACTTC. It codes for CASSLRASTGGRETQYF.